This T cell receptor beta chain is from a study of T cells in Graves' hyperthyroidism and ophthalmopathy. TCR beta CDR3 sequences were amplified from RNA transcripts. The TCR CDR3 first-round RT-PCR relied on the HTBI primer set. TCRdb redid the calling of the multiplex PCR reads with MiXCR, one entry per CDR3 protein. The repertoire holds 300,000 or so distinct CDR3 sequences, with approximately 22% as singletons. V was shortened by 0 bases and J by 7 bases, with 4 bases between the two germline ends. CDR3 length: 12 residues. Germline V lookup: CDR1 LNHNV, CDR2 YYDKDF (reference sequence). Many counts were recorded for this clonotype.

The rearrangement uses TRBV15 and TRBJ2-4, with D unclear. The clonotype comes from a woman aged 45-65 years with Graves' hyperthyroidism. Sequenced: blood. The CDR3 region has the DNA TGTGCCACCAGCAGAGATACGAACATTCAGTACTTC. Its protein product is CATSRDTNIQYF.